This TCR beta chain stems from a study of T cells in localized non-small cell lung cancer. Comment on this clone: What it recognizes is unknown.

Trimming pared 1 base from V and 4 bases from J, leaving 9 bases between. CDR1 and CDR2 (germline): LNHNV, YYDKDF (reference sequence). The CDR3 is made up of 14 amino acids. Overall study findings and caveats: Across samples, adjacent lung featured a median roughly 60 of the top 100 tumor clones.

Assay used: immunoSEQ multiplex PCR; TCRdb lists only in-frame clones, some missing. The sample records about 55,000 clones, over 80% being singletons. This clonotype was obtained from a man aged 40 to 75 with stage III lung adenocarcinoma. This chain uses TRBV15 with TRBJ2-3; D is perhaps TRBD1 (5 bases). Sample: peripheral blood mononuclear cells, taken before any cancer treatment. DNA of the CDR3: TGTGCCACCAGCAGAGGGGAAGGGGCAGATACGCAGTATTTT. Translation: CATSRGEGADTQYF.